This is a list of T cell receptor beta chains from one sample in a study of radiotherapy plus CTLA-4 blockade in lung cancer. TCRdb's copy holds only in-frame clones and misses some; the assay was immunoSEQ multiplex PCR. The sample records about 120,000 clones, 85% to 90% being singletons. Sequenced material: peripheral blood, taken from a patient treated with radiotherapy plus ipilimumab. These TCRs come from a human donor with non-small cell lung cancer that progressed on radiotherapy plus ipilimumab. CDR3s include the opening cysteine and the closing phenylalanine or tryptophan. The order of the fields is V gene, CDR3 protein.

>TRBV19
CASSSGQINQPQHF
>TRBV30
CAWSPGLAGVSEQFF
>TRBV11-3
CASSPGTSSTYEQYF
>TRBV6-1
CASSGGAGVEKLFF
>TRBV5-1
CASSLATFLVPYGYTF
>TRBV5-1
CASSLSGNTGELFF
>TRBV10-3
CSAGNADTQYF
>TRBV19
CASSIDLTSGVLGTQYF
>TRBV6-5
CASSALTGYNQPQHF
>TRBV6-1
CASSDLRGRTEAFF
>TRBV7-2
CASSRDSTGGINYGYTF
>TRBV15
CATRAGTSSQETQYF
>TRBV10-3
CAISDGRLSRAFF
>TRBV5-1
CASSLGGQTNEKLFF
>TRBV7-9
CASGGQAEEPQHF
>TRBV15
CATPGGTGGSEQFF
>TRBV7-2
CASSPRLAGGPETGELFF
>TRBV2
CASSPGGSGGYGYTF
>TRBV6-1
CASSATVHAYEQYF
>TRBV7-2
CASRPTGFPLGTQYF
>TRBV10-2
CASSVHGANEQFF
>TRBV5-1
CASSLDAGVEGYTF
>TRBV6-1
CASTRPLSDTQYF
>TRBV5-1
CASSPGQGRDTEAFF
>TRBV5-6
CASTQRLAGENIQYF
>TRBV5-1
CASSLDPAPSYNEQFF
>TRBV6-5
CASSYDYGPGNTIYF
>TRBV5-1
CASSIRDSGGGETQYF
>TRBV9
CASSPVAGGYNEQFF
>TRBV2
CASSISRRNYEQYF
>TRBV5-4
CASSLGFHLGEQYF
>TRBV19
CASSIDFSNYGYTF
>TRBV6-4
CASNPTGGPSNQPQHF
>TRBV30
CAWSGSNQPQHF
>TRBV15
CATSRGGQGLQKETQYF
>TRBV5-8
CASSPNRALDQPQHF
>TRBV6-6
CASSWRLENTGELFF
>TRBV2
CASSQGTSGQQFF
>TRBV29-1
CSVRSRVRETQYF
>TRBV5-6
CASSLGGTDTQYF
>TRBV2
CASGDPDETQYF
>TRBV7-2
CASSLTGSTGELFF
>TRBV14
CASSLHPGTSGQPYEQYF
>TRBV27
CASSFGEKLFF